The clone carrying this T cell receptor beta chain came up many times. Its antigen remains unknown. CDR3 size: 13 residues. Germline trimming cut 3 bases from V and 5 bases from J; bases unmatched to any gene: 5. Germline V gene sequence: CDR1 DFQATT, CDR2 SNEGSKA (reference sequence). These data originate in a study of T-cell reconstitution after alpha-beta-depleted transplantation in children. General study results and limits: Counts and diversity of T cells one year after transplant came mostly from newly produced T cells.

Unique molecular identifiers featured in how the TCRbeta library was prepared. TCRdb re-analysed the PCR reads in MiXCR, keeping a single row per CDR3 protein. The sample has tens of thousands of distinct CDR3 sequences; 15% to 20% are singletons. The receptor comes from a male patient aged 2 to 9 who had a stem cell transplant for acute lymphoblastic leukemia, so the T cells may come from the graft donor. Sequenced here: PBMCs, mostly from graft donor cells, sampled 360 days after TCRalphabeta/CD19-depleted stem cell transplant. This chain connects TRBV20-1 to TRBJ2-7, with 9 bases matching TRBD1. The CDR3 here is CSARADRGHEQYF. CDR3 DNA: TGCAGTGCTAGGGCGGACAGGGGCCACGAGCAGTACTTC.